Here is one T cell receptor (beta chain) with its context. The data originate from a study of long-term antiretroviral therapy in people with HIV. Study-level information: When the earliest samples were collected, ART was typically delayed until CD4 counts fell.

The CDR3 contains 14 residues. V lost 2 bases and J lost 5, with 12 bases in between. Looked up from germline, CDR1 is MNHEY and CDR2 is SMNVEV (reference sequence). Sequencing relied on immunoSEQ assay v3.0, run at survey level. Produced via immunoSEQ multiplex PCR; TCRdb's table is partial and in-frame only. The sample yields almost 25,000 clones, 75% to 85% seen once. The chain carries TRBV27 and TRBJ2-5, with a possible D match to TRBD2 (5 bases). The sample was unsorted PBMCs, taken 3 years after starting antiretroviral therapy. The receptor's source is a man aged 50-59 years with HIV. CDR3 sequence: CASSLLSPGETQYF. The CDR3 DNA reads TGTGCCAGCAGTTTACTTTCCCCGGGGGAGACCCAGTACTTC.